This T cell receptor beta chain was sequenced for a study of PD-1 blockade in classical Hodgkin lymphoma. CDR1 is SQVTM and CDR2 is ANQGSEA in the germline V gene. Deletions cut 1 base from V and 6 bases from J, with 13 bases between. The CDR3 contains 14 residues. The assay was immunoSEQ multiplex PCR, and TCRdb's table has in-frame clones only and misses some. The sample shows around 26,000 clones, approximately 95% of them seen only once. This clone was seen only once. The time point here: newly diagnosed, previously untreated cHL patient sample. PBMCs from untreated, newly diagnosed classical Hodgkin lymphoma were comparison samples.

V is TRBV29-1 and J is TRBJ2-1; D not certain. The sample comprised peripheral blood mononuclear cells (PBMCs). The source is a human donor with classical Hodgkin lymphoma. CDR3 nucleotide sequence: TGCAGCGTTGAAGTAAGGGCTATTCTCAATGAGCAGTTCTTC. Protein: CSVEVRAILNEQFF.